The table lists the clone carrying this TCR beta chain with many counts. Its antigen is unknown. The sample originates from a study of human T cells and chemical hapten exposure. Regarding the study as a whole: The donors suffered from alopecia, so their immune response may not match that of healthy people.

The germline V gene encodes CDR1 SGHRS and CDR2 YFSETQ. The CDR3 is made up of 14 amino acids. Trimming shortened V by 4 bases and J by 1 base, and 11 bases separated the two germline ends. Time point here: patch test 1, 2 weeks after DPC sensitization. Treatment given: therapeutic diphenylcyclopropenone sensitization with weekly scalp DPC. TCRdb re-derived calls from the RACE reads in MiXCR, one entry per CDR3 protein. The sample contains nearly 350,000 distinct CDR3 sequences, about 7% of which appear only once. This clonotype was sampled from a woman aged 18-29 years with alopecia areata. Some clones in this sample may be carry-over from other donors' samples. The starting material was whole blood, obtained in connection with sensitization to the hapten diphenylcyclopropenone (DPC). The V and J genes are TRBV5-1 and TRBJ2-5; D unresolved. The CDR3, as DNA: TGCGCCAGCAGCCCTCGACCGCCCCAAGAGACCCAGTACTTC. This sequence encodes CASSPRPPQETQYF.